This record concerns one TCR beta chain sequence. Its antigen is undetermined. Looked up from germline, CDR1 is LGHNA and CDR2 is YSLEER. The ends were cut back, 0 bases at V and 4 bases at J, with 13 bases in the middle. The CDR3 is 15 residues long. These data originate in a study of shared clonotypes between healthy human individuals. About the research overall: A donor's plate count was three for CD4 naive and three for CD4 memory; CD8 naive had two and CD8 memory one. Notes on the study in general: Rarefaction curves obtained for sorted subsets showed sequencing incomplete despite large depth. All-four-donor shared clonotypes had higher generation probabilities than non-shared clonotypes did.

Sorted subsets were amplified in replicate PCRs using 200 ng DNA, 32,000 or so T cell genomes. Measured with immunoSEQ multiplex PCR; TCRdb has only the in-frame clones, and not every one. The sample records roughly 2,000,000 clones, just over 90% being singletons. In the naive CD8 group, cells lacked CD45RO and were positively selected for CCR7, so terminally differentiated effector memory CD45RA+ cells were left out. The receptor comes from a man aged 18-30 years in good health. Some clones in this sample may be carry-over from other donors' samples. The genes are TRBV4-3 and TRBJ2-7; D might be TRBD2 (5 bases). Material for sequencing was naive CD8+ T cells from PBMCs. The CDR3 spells CASSQDQGGFYEQYF. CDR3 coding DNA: TGCGCCAGCAGCCAAGATCAAGGAGGATTTTACGAGCAGTACTTC.